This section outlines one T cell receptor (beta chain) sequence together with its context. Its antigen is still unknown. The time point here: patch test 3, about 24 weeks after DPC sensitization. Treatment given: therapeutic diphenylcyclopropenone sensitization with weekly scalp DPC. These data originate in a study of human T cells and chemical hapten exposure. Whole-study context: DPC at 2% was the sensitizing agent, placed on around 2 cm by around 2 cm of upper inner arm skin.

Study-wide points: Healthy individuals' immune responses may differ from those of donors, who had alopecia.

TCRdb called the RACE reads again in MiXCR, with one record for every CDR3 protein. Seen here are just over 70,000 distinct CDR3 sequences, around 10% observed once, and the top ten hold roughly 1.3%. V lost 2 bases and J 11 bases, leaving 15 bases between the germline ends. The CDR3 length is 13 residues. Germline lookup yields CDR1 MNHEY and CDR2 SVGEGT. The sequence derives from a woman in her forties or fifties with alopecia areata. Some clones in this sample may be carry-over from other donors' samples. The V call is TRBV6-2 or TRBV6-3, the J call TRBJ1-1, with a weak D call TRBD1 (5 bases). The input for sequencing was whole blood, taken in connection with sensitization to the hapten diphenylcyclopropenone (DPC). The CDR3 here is CASSYGTGLDAFF. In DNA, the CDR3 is TGTGCCAGCAGTTACGGGACCGGGCTAGACGCTTTCTTT.